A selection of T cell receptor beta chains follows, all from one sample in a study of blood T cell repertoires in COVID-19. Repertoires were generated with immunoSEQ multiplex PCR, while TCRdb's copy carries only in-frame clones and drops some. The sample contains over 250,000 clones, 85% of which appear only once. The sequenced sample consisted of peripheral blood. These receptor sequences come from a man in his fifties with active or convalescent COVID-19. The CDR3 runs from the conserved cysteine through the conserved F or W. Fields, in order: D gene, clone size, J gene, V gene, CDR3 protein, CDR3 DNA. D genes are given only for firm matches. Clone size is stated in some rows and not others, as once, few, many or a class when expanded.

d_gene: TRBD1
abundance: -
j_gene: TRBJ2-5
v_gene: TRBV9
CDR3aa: CASSVGTGEETQYF
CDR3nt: TGTGCCAGCAGCGTCGGGACAGGCGAAGAGACCCAGTACTTC

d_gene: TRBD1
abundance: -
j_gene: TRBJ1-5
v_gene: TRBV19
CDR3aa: CASSIGAGGPNQPQHF
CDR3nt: TGTGCCAGTAGTATTGGCGCAGGGGGGCCGAATCAGCCCCAGCATTTT

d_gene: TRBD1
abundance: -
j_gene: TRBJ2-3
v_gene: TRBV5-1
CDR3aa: CASSIRTGGTDTQYF
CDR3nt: TGCGCCAGCAGCATACGGACAGGGGGCACAGATACGCAGTATTTT

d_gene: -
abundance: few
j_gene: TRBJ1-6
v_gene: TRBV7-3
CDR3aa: CASSRTGNYNSPLHF
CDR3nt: TGTGCCAGCAGCCGCACCGGGAACTATAATTCACCCCTCCACTTT

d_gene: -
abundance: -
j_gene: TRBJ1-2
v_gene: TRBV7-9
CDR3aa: CASSLERGDYGYTF
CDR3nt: TGTGCCAGCAGCTTAGAGCGGGGCGACTATGGCTACACCTTC

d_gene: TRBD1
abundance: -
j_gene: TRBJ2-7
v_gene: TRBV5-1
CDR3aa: CASSLVVTGNEQYF
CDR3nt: TGCGCCAGCAGCTTGGTAGTGACAGGGAACGAGCAGTACTTC

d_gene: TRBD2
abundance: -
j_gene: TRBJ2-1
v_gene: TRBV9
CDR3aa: CASSYLAAYNEQFF
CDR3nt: TGTGCCAGCAGCTACCTAGCGGCATACAATGAGCAGTTCTTC

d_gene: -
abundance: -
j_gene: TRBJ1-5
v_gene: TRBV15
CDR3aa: CATSFRGANQPQHF
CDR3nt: TGTGCCACCAGTTTCCGGGGTGCCAATCAGCCCCAGCATTTT

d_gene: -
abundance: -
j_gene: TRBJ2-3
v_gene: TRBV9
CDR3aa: CASSVYGDTQYF
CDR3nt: TGTGCCAGCAGCGTATACGGGGATACGCAGTATTTT

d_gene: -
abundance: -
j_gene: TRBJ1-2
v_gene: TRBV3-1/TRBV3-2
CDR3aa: CASSQEEGGYGYTF
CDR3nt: TGTGCCAGCAGCCAAGAGGAGGGCGGCTATGGCTACACCTTC

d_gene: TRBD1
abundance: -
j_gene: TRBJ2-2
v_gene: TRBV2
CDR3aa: CASTPTGATTGELFF
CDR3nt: TGTGCCAGCACCCCCACAGGGGCCACCACCGGGGAGCTGTTTTTT

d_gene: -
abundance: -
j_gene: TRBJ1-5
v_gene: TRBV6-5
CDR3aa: CASTPGSNQPQHF
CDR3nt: TGTGCCAGCACCCCAGGTAGCAATCAGCCCCAGCATTTT

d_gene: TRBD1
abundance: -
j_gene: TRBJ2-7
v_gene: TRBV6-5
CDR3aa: CASSSETGALDYEQYF
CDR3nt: TGTGCCAGCAGTTCTGAGACAGGGGCTTTGGACTACGAGCAGTACTTC

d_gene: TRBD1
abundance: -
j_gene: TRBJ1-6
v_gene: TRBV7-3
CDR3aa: CASSLDRGNSPLHF
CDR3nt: TGTGCCAGCAGCCTGGACAGGGGCAATTCACCCCTCCACTTT

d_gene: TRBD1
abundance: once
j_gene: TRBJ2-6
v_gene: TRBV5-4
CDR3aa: CASRTGVAGANVLTF
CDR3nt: TGTGCCAGCAGAACAGGGGTAGCTGGGGCCAACGTCCTGACTTTC

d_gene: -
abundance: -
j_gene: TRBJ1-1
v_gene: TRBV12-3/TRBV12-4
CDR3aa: CASRDGVNTEAFF
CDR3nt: TGTGCCAGCAGGGACGGGGTGAACACTGAAGCTTTCTTT

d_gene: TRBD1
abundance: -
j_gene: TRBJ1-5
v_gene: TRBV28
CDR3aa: CASAPVGGTGRDQPQHF
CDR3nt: TGTGCCAGCGCCCCGGTCGGGGGGACAGGGAGGGATCAGCCCCAGCATTTT

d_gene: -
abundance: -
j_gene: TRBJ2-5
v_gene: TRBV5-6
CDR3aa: CASSLFRAQETQYF
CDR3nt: TGTGCCAGCAGCTTGTTCAGGGCGCAGGAGACCCAGTACTTC

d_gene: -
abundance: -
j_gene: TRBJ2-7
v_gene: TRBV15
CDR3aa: CATSRGRRPRDEQYF
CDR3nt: TGTGCCACCAGCAGAGGGCGGCGCCCCAGGGACGAGCAGTACTTC

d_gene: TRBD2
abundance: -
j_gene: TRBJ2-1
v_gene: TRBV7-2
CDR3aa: CASSLTSGLPGGAEQFF
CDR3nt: TGTGCCAGCAGCCTTACTAGCGGACTCCCGGGCGGTGCTGAGCAGTTCTTC

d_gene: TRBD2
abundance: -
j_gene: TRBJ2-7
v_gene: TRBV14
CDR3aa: CASSPRGGVAGYEQYF
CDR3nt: TGTGCCAGCAGCCCGCGAGGAGGGGTAGCGGGCTACGAGCAGTACTTC

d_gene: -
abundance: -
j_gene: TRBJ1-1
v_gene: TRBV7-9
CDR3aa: CASSLGTVNTEAFF
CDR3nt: TGTGCCAGCAGCTTAGGGACAGTGAACACTGAAGCTTTCTTT

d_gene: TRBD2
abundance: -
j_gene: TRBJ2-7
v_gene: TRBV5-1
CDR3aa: CASSWGLAGVTYEQYF
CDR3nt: TGCGCCAGCAGCTGGGGGTTAGCGGGAGTCACCTACGAGCAGTACTTC

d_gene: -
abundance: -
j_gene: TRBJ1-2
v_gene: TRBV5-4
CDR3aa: CASSPPVGQTGLGYGYTF
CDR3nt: TGTGCCAGCAGCCCACCAGTGGGGCAAACAGGCCTAGGATATGGCTACACCTTC

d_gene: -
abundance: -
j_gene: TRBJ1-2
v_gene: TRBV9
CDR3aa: CASSVTGTNYGYTF
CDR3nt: TGTGCCAGCAGCGTGACGGGAACTAACTATGGCTACACCTTC

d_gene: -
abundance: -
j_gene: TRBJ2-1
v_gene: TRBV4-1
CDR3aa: CASSRGRASSYNEQFF
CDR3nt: TGCGCCAGCAGCCGTGGGCGGGCGAGCTCCTACAATGAGCAGTTCTTC

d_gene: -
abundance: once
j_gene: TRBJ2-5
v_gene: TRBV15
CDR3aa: CATSKVFGSRETQYF
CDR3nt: TGTGCCACCAGCAAAGTTTTCGGGAGTCGAGAGACCCAGTACTTC

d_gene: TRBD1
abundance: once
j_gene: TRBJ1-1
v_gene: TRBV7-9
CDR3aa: CASSLGDRGGWNTEAFF
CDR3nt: TGTGCCAGCAGCTTAGGGGACAGGGGAGGGTGGAACACTGAAGCTTTCTTT

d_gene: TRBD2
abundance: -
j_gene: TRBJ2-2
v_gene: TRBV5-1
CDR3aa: CASSLGGRNTGELFF
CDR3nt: TGCGCCAGCAGCTTGGGCGGGAGGAACACCGGGGAGCTGTTTTTT

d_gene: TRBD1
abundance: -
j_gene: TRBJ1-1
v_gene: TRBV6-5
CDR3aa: CASSYSNPARGAEAFF
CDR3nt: TGTGCCAGCAGTTACTCGAATCCCGCCAGGGGGGCTGAAGCTTTCTTT

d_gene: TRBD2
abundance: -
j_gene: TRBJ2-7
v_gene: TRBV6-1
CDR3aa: CASRISGSNEQYF
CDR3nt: TGTGCCAGCAGGATTAGCGGGAGTAACGAGCAGTACTTC

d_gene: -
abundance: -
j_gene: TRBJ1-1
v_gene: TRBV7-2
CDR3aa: CASNPNSPGQPMMNTEAFF
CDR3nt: TGTGCCAGCAACCCGAACAGTCCCGGACAGCCGATGATGAACACTGAAGCTTTCTTT